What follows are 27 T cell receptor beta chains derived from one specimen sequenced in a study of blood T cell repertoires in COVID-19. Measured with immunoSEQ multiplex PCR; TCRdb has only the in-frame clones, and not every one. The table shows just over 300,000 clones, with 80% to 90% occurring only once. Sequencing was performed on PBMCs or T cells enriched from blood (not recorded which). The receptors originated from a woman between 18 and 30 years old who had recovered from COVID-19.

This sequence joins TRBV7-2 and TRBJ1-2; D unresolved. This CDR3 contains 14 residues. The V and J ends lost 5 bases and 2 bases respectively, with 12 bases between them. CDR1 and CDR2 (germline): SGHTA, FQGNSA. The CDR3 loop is CASSPSYINYGYTF. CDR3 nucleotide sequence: TGTGCCAGCAGCCCTAGCTACATAAACTATGGCTACACCTTC.

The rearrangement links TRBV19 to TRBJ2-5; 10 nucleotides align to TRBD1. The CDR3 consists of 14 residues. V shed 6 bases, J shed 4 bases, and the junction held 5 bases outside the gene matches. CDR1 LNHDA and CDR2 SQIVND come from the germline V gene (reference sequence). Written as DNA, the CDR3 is TGTGCCAGTAGCCGGGGACAGGGGAGAGAGACCCAGTACTTC. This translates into CASSRGQGRETQYF. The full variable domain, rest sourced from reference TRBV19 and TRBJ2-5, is DGGITQSPKYLFRKEGQNVTLSCEQNLNHDAMYWYRQDPGQGLRLIYYSQIVNDFQKGDIAEGYSVSREKKESFPLTVTSAQKNPTAFYLCASSRGQGRETQYFGPGTRLLVL.

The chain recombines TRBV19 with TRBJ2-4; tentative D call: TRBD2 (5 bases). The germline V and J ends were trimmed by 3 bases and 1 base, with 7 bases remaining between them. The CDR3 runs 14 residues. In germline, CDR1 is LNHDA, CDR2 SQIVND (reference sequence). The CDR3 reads CASSIGGAKNIQYF. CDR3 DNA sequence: TGTGCCAGTAGTATCGGAGGCGCCAAAAACATTCAGTACTTC.

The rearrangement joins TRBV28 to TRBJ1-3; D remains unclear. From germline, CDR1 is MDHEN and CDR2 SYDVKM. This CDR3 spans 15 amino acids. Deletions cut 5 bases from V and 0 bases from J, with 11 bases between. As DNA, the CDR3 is TGTGCCAGCAGTCCCCACATAACCTCTGGAAACACCATATATTTT. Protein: CASSPHITSGNTIYF.

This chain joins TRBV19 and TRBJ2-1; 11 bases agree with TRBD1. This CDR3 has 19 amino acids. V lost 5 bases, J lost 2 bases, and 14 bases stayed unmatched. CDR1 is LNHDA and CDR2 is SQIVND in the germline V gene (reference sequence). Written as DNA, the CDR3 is TGTGCCAGTAGTGTCTCCCGGGACAGGGGGGAACATCCCTACAATGAGCAGTTCTTC. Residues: CASSVSRDRGEHPYNEQFF.

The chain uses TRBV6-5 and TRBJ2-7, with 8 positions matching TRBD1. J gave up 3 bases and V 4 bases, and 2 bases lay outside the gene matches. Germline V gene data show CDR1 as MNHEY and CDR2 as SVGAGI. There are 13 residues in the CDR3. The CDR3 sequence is CASSSDRDYEQYF. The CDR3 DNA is TGTGCCAGCAGTTCGGACAGGGACTACGAGCAGTACTTC.

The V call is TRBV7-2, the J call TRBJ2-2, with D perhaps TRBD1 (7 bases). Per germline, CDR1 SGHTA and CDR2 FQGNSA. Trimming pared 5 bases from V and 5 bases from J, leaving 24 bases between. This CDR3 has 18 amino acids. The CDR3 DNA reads TGTGCCAGCAGCCCTAGGTGGTGGGCAGGGGGAGGAACCGGGGAGCTGTTTTTT. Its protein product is CASSPRWWAGGGTGELFF.

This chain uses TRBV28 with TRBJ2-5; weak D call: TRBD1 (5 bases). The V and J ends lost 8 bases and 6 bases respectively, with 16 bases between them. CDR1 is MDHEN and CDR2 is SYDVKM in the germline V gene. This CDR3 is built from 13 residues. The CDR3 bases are TGTGCCAGCTTCCACAACGACAGAAAGACCCAGTACTTC. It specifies CASFHNDRKTQYF.

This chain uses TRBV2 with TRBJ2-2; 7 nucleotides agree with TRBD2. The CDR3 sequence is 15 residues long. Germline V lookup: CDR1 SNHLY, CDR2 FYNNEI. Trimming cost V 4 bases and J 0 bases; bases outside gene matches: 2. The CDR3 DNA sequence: TGTGCCAGCAGTGGCCTAGCGGCGAACACCGGGGAGCTGTTTTTT. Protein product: CASSGLAANTGELFF. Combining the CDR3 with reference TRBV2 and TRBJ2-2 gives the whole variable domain EPEVTQTPSHQVTQMGQEVILRCVPISNHLYFYWYRQILGQKVEFLVSFYNNEISEKSEIFDDQFSVERPDGSNFTLKIRSTKLEDSAMYFCASSGLAANTGELFFGEGSRLTVL.

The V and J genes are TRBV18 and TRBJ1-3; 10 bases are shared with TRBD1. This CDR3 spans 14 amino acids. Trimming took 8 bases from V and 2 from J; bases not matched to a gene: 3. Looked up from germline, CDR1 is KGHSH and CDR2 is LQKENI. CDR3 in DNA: TGTGCCAGCCAGACAGGGGGCCCTGGAAACACCATATATTTT. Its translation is CASQTGGPGNTIYF.

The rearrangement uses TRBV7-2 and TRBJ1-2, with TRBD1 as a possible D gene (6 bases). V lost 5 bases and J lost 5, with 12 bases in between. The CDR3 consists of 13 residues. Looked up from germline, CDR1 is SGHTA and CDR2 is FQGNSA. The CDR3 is CASSPTGPYGYTF. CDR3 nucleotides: TGTGCCAGCAGCCCGACAGGACCTTATGGCTACACCTTC. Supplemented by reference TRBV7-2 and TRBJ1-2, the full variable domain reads GAGVSQSPSNKVTEKGKDVELRCDPISGHTALYWYRQSLGQGLEFLIYFQGNSAPDKSGLPSDRFSAERTGGSVSTLTIQRTQQEDSAVYLCASSPTGPYGYTFGSGTRLTVV.

The DNA of the CDR3 is TGTGCCAGCAGCTTAGACCCAACTAGTTACACTGAAGCTTTCTTT. This translates into CASSLDPTSYTEAFF. The V and J genes are TRBV11-2 and TRBJ1-1; unclear D gene. The CDR3 is 15 residues long. V lost 0 bases, J lost 3 bases, and 11 bases lay in between. Per the germline V gene, CDR1 is SGHAT and CDR2 is FQNNGV.

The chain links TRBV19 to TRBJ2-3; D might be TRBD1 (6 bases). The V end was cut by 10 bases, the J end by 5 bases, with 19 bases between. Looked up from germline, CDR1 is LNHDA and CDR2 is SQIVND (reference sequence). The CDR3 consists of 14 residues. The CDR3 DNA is TGTGCCACTTGGTCCAGGGGACGAGGAGATACGCAGTATTTT. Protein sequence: CATWSRGRGDTQYF.

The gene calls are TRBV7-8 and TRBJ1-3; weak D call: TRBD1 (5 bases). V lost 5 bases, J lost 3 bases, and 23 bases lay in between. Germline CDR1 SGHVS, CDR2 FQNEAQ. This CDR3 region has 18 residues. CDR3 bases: TGTGCCAGCAGCCTCCCGTCAGGGTCCGGGGAGGGTGGAAACACCATATATTTT. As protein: CASSLPSGSGEGGNTIYF.

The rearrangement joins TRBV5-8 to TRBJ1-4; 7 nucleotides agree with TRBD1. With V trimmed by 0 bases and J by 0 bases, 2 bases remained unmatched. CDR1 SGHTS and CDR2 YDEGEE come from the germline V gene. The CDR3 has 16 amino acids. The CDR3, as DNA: TGTGCCAGCAGCTTGGACAGGGGAGCAACTAATGAAAAACTGTTTTTT. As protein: CASSLDRGATNEKLFF.

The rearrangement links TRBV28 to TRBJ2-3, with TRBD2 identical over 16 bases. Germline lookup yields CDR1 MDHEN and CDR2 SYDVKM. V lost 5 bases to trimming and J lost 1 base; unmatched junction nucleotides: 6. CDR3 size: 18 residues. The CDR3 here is CASSVGTSGRAGTDTQYF. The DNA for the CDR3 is TGTGCCAGCAGTGTCGGGACTAGCGGGAGGGCAGGCACAGATACGCAGTATTTT.

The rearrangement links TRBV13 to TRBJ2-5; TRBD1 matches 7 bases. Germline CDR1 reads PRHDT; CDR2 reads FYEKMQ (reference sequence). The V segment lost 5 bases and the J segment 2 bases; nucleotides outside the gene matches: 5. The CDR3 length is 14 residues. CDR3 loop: CASSHDRAQETQYF. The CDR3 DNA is TGTGCCAGCAGCCACGACAGGGCACAAGAGACCCAGTACTTC.

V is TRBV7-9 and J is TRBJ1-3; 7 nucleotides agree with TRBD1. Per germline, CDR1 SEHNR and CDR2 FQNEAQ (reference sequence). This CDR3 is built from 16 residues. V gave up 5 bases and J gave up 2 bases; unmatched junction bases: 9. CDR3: CASSPAGTATGNTIYF. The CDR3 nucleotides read TGTGCCAGCAGCCCCGCCGGGACAGCTACTGGAAACACCATATATTTT.

Here the CDR3 DNA reads TGTGCCAGCAGTTCCCCGGGACTAGCGGGAGCCGGGGAGCTGTTTTTT. Residues: CASSSPGLAGAGELFF. This chain connects TRBV6-5 to TRBJ2-2, with 14 nucleotides matching TRBD2. V shed 4 bases and J 6 bases; nucleotides not matched to a gene: 4. This CDR3 has 16 amino acids. Germline assignment: CDR1 MNHEY and CDR2 SVGAGI.

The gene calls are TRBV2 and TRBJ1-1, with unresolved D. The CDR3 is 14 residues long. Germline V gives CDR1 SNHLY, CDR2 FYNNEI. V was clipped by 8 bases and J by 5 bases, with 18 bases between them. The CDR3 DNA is TGTGCCAGCGGCCTCCTAGGCCCCGAGACTGAAGCTTTCTTT. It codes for CASGLLGPETEAFF.

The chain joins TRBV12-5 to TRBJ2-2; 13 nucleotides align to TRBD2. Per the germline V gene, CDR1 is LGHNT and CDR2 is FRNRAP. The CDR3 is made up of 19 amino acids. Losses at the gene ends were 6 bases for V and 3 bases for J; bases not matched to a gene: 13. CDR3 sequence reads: CASGLQLTSGGFDTGELFF. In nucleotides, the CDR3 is TGTGCTAGTGGGTTGCAATTGACTAGCGGGGGGTTTGACACCGGGGAGCTGTTTTTT.

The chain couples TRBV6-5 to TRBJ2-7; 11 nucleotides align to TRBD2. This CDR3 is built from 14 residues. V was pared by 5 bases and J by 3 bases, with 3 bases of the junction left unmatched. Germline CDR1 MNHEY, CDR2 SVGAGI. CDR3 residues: CASSRLAGNYEQYF. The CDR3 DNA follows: TGTGCCAGCAGTCGACTAGCGGGGAACTACGAGCAGTACTTC.

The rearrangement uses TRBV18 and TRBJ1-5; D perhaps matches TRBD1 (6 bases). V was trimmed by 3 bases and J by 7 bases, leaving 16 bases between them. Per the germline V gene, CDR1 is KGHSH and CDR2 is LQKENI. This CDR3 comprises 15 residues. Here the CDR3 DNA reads TGTGCCAGCTCACCCCGGGCCGCAGGGGACCAGCCCCAGCATTTT. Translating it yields CASSPRAAGDQPQHF.

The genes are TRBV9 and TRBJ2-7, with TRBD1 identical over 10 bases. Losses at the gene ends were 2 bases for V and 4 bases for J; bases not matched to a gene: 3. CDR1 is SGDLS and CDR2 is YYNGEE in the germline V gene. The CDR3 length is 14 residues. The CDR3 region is CASSVRDRGYEQYF. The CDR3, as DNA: TGTGCCAGCAGCGTCCGGGACAGGGGTTACGAGCAGTACTTC.

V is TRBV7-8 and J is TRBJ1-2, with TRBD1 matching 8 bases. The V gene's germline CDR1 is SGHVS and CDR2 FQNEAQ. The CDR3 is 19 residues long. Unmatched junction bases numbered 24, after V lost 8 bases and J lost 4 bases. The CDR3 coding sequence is TGTGCCAGCCACAGCGCAGGGGGCCACGACAGAAAGAATTTCTATGGCTACACCTTC. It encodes CASHSAGGHDRKNFYGYTF.

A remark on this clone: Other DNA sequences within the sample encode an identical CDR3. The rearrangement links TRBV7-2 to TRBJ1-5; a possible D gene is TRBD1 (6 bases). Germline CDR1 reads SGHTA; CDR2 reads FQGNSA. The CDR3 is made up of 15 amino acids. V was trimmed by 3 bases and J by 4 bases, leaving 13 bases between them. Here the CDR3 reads CASSFRTGNNQPQHF. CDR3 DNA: TGTGCCAGCAGCTTCCGCACAGGGAATAATCAGCCCCAGCATTTT.

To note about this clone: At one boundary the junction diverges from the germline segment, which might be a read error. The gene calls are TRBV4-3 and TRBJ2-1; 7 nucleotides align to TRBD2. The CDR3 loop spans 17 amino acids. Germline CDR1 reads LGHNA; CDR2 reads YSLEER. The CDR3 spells CASNQEIPGLLNNEQFF. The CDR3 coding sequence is TGCGCCAGCAACCAAGAAATACCGGGACTACTAAACAATGAGCAGTTCTTC.